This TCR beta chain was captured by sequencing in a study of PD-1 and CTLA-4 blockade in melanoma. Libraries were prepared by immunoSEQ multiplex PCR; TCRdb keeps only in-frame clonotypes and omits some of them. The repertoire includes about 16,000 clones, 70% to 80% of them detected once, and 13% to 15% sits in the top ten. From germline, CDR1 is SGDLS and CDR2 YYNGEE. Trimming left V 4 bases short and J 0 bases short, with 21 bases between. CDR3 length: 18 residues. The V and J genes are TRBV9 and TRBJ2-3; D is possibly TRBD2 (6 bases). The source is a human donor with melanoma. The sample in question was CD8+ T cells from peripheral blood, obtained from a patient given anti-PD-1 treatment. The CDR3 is CASSFRDFTYSSTDTQYF. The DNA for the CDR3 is TGTGCCAGCAGCTTCCGGGACTTTACCTATTCTAGCACAGATACGCAGTATTTT.